The source of this T cell receptor beta chain is a study of beta chain features in type 1 diabetes. Study background: Across all samples, fewer than 140 million sorted cells were examined. Study-wide results and limits: Significant though moderate, a shortening of TCRB CDR3s appeared in all four CD4+ subsets of Type 1 diabetes patients.

The CDR3 consists of 14 residues. V lost 2 bases and J lost 2, with 7 bases in between. The germline CDR1 and CDR2 sequences are MGHDK and SYGVNS. Every bit of the isolated RNA underwent reverse transcription, so sequencing read expressed TCRB transcripts. Read counts averaged around 3.6 million for samples of naive, central memory and regulatory T cells. TCRdb's copy holds only in-frame clones and misses some; the assay was immunoSEQ multiplex PCR. The table has some 270,000 clones, roughly 13% seen once. Turning to this clone: Antigen specificity is unknown.

The rearrangement joins TRBV25-1 to TRBJ2-4, with D perhaps TRBD2 (6 bases). The sequenced material came from naive CD4+ T cells from blood. This TCR was recovered from a woman in her forties in good health. The CDR3 DNA sequence: TGTGCCAGCAGTGAAGCGGGGTCCAAAAACATTCAGTACTTC. The encoded protein is CASSEAGSKNIQYF. The full variable domain, in which reference TRBV25-1 and TRBJ2-4 provide the parts outside the CDR3, is EADIYQTPRYLVIGTGKKITLECSQTMGHDKMYWYQQDPGMELHLIHYSYGVNSTEKGDLSSESTVSRIRTEHFPLTLESARPSHTSQYLCASSEAGSKNIQYFGAGTRLSVL.